The clone carrying this TCR beta chain was counted once. Its matching antigen is unknown. Sequenced by immunoSEQ multiplex PCR; TCRdb stores in-frame clones only, minus some. The sample yields tens of thousands of clones, about 86% seen once. The data derive from a study of lymphopenia after photon versus proton radiotherapy. Study-wide results and caveats: Better survival with proton therapy was suggested as possible, not demonstrated. After lymphocyte nadir, photon-treated repertoires showed oligoclonal expansion, especially CD8+ Temra. A bigger post-nadir fall in TCR diversity correlated inversely with survival time in deceased patients. Photon-treated patients lost naive T cells and TCR diversity; proton-treated stayed stable.

This TCR derives from a woman aged 65 to 85 with pancreatic cancer. Some clones in this sample may be carry-over from other donors' samples. The sample consisted of peripheral blood, taken from a patient treated with proton-based radiotherapy.

The CDR3 region is CAWKKTETPLHF. The CDR3 nucleotides read TGTGCCTGGAAAAAGACAGAAACACCCCTCCACTTT. The rearrangement links TRBV30 to TRBJ1-6, with D possibly TRBD1 on 5 matching bases. The CDR3 length is 12 residues. V lost 4 bases and J lost 11, with 12 bases in between. The V gene's germline CDR1 is GTSNPN and CDR2 SVGIG (reference sequence). The full variable domain, with the rest looked up from reference TRBV30 and TRBJ1-6, is SQTIHQWPATLVQPVGSPLSLECTVEGTSNPNLYWYRQAAGRGLQLLFYSVGIGQISSEVPQNLSASRPQDRQFILSSKKLLLSDSGFYLCAWKKTETPLHFGNGTRLTVT.